Listed here are 9 T cell receptor beta chains from one sample, sequenced in a study of blood T cell repertoires in COVID-19. Here immunoSEQ multiplex PCR was the method, and the copy in TCRdb shows in-frame clones only, minus some. Of roughly 250,000 clones in the sample, more than 85% were seen once. The sample was PBMCs or T cells enriched from blood (not recorded which). The receptors come from a woman aged 45-65 years who had recovered from COVID-19.

The V gene is TRBV2, the J gene TRBJ1-2; TRBD1 agrees at 8 bases. CDR3 length: 14 amino acids. The V gene end was trimmed by 5 bases and the J gene end by 8 bases; junction bases not matched to a gene: 10. The germline V gene encodes CDR1 SNHLY and CDR2 FYNNEI. The CDR3, as DNA: TGTGCCAGCAGTCCCTTTGACAGGGGACAGGGCTACACCTTC. Its protein product is CASSPFDRGQGYTF.

V gene TRBV5-1 combines with J gene TRBJ2-2; 9 bases align to TRBD1. Losses at the gene ends were 4 bases for V and 5 bases for J; bases not matched to a gene: 6. This CDR3 has 15 amino acids. Germline lookup yields CDR1 SGHRS and CDR2 YFSETQ. The CDR3 protein is CASSPRGQGTGELFF. CDR3 nucleotide sequence: TGCGCCAGCAGCCCCCGAGGACAGGGGACCGGGGAGCTGTTTTTT. Complete variable domain (other parts from reference TRBV5-1 and TRBJ2-2): KAGVTQTPRYLIKTRGQQVTLSCSPISGHRSVSWYQQTPGQGLQFLFEYFSETQRNKGNFPGRFSGRQFSNSRSEMNVSTLELGDSALYLCASSPRGQGTGELFFGEGSRLTVL.

The V and J genes are TRBV5-6 and TRBJ1-4; maybe TRBD1 (6 bases). The ends were cut back, 3 bases at V and 5 bases at J, with 11 bases in the middle. The CDR3 totals 14 residues. Germline CDR1 SGHDT, CDR2 YYEEEE. The CDR3 sequence is CASSYRDTNEKLFF. The CDR3 DNA sequence: TGTGCCAGCAGCTACCGGGACACGAATGAAAAACTGTTTTTT.

V and J are TRBV3-1 (or the pseudogene TRBV3-2) and TRBJ1-2; TRBD1 agrees at 8 bases. V shed 3 bases, J shed 5 bases, and the junction held 2 bases outside the gene matches. The CDR3 runs to 13 residues. Germline-derived CDR1 and CDR2 are LGHDT and YNNKEL (reference sequence). The CDR3 region has the DNA TGTGCCAGCAGCCATAGGACAGGGTATGGCTACACCTTC. Residues: CASSHRTGYGYTF.

The count of this clone is one. Germline and junction disagree at one end, which may indicate a read error. The CDR3 spells CASSLIPQAEF. The CDR3 region has the DNA TGTGCCAGCAGTCTTATCCCACAGGCGGAGTTT. This chain joins TRBV27 and TRBJ1-3, with a tentative D call TRBD1 (5 bases). The germline V gene encodes CDR1 MNHEY and CDR2 SMNVEV (reference sequence). The CDR3 totals 11 residues.

V gene TRBV28 combines with J gene TRBJ2-5; D not resolved. V lost 8 bases to trimming and J lost 0 bases, with 10 bases between them. There are 13 residues in the CDR3. The germline gives CDR1 MDHEN, CDR2 SYDVKM. CDR3 in DNA: TGTGCCAGCCTTTCCCAGGACCAAGAGACCCAGTACTTC. As protein: CASLSQDQETQYF. Based on the CDR3 plus reference TRBV28 and TRBJ2-5, the full variable domain is DVKVTQSSRYLVKRTGEKVFLECVQDMDHENMFWYRQDPGLGLRLIYFSYDVKMKEKGDIPEGYSVSREKKERFSLILESASTNQTSMYLCASLSQDQETQYFGPGTRLLVL.

There are many counts of this clone. J is TRBJ2-1 and V is TRBV30, with TRBD2 matching 14 bases. The trim removed 7 bases at V and 7 bases at J, leaving 12 bases unmatched. CDR3 length: 16 amino acids. Per germline, CDR1 GTSNPN and CDR2 SVGIG (reference sequence). CDR3 loop: CAYWTSGRSTGNEQFF. The CDR3 bases are TGTGCCTACTGGACTAGCGGGAGGTCAACGGGGAATGAGCAGTTCTTC. Variable domain in full (rest from reference TRBV30 and TRBJ2-1): SQTIHQWPATLVQPVGSPLSLECTVEGTSNPNLYWYRQAAGRGLQLLFYSVGIGQISSEVPQNLSASRPQDRQFILSSKKLLLSDSGFYLCAYWTSGRSTGNEQFFGPGTRLTVL.

The chain carries TRBV7-3 and TRBJ2-5; D may be TRBD2 (5 bases). The CDR3 consists of 13 residues. Germline-derived CDR1 and CDR2 are SGHTA and FQGTGA. V was pared by 8 bases and J by 5 bases, with 15 bases between. The CDR3 sequence: CASALGVTETQYF. CDR3 in DNA: TGTGCCAGCGCGTTGGGAGTAACCGAGACCCAGTACTTC.

J is TRBJ1-1 and V is TRBV7-9, with 7 bases fitting TRBD1. Germline V gives CDR1 SEHNR, CDR2 FQNEAQ (reference sequence). The CDR3 length is 15 residues. V trimming: 5 bases; J trimming: 4 bases; junction bases outside the gene matches: 10. This chain's CDR3 is CASSPPTGLITEAFF. CDR3 sequence (DNA): TGTGCCAGCAGCCCGCCGACAGGGCTGATCACTGAAGCTTTCTTT. Full variable domain (remainder filled in from reference TRBV7-9 and TRBJ1-1): DTGVSQNPRHKITKRGQNVTFRCDPISEHNRLYWYRQTLGQGPEFLTYFQNEAQLEKSRLLSDRFSAERPKGSFSTLEIQRTEQGDSAMYLCASSPPTGLITEAFFGQGTRLTVV.